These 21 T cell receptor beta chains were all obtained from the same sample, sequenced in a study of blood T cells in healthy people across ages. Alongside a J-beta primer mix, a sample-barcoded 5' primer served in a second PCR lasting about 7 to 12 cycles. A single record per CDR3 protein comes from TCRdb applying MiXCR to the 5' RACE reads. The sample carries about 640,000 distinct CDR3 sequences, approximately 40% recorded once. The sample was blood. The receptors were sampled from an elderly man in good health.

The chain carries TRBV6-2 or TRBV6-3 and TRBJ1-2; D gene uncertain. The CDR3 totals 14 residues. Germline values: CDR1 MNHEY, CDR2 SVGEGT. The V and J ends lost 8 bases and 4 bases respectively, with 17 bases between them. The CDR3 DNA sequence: TGTGCCAGCCTCAAGGGCAGTTCTTCCTATGGCTACACCTTC. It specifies CASLKGSSSYGYTF.

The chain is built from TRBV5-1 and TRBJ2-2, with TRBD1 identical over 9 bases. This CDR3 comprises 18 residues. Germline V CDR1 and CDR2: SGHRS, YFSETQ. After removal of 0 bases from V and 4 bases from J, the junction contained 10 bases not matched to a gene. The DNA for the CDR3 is TGCGCCAGCAGCTTGGTGGGACAGGGAATATCGGTCACCGGGGAGCTGTTTTTT. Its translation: CASSLVGQGISVTGELFF.

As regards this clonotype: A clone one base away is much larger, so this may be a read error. CDR3 coding DNA: TGCGCCGGCAGGGCGACTAGCGTCGCGGGTGAGCAGTACTTC. Translation: CAGRATSVAGEQYF. This chain uses TRBV5-1 with TRBJ2-5; TRBD2 matches 8 bases. The germline CDR1 and CDR2 sequences are SGHRS and YFSETQ. The CDR3 runs to 14 residues.

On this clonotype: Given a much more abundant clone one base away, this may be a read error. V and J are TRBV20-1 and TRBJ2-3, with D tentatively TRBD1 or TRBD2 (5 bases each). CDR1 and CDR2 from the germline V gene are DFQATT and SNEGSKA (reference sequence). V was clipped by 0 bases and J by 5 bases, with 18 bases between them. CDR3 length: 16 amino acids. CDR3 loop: CSARDGKGQRGDTQYF. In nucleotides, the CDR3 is TGCAGTGCTAGAGACGGGAAGGGGCAGAGAGGAGATACGCAGTATTTT.

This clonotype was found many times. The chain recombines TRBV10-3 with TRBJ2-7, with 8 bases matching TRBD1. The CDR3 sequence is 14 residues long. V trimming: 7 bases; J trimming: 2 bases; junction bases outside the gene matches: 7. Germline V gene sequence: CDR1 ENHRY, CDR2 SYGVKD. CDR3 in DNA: TGTGCCATCAATTCGGGACAGGTGCCCTACGAGCAGTACTTC. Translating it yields CAINSGQVPYEQYF.

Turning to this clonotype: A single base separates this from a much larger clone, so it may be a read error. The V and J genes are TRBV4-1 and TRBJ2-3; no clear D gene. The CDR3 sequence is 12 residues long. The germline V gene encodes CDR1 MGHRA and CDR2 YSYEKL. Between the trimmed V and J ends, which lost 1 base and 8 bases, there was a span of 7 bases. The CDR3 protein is CASSQAETTQYF. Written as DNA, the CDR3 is TGCGCCAGCAGCCAAGCTGAGACTACGCAGTATTTT.

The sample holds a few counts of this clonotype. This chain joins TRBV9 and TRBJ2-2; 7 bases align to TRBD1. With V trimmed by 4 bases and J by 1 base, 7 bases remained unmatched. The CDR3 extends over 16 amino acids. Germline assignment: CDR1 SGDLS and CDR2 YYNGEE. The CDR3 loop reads CASSPRGDRNTGELFF. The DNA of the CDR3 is TGTGCCAGCAGCCCAAGAGGGGACAGGAACACCGGGGAGCTGTTTTTT. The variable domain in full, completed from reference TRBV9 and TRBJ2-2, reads DSGVTQTPKHLITATGQRVTLRCSPRSGDLSVYWYQQSLDQGLQFLIQYYNGEERAKGNILERFSAQQFPDLHSELNLSSLELGDSALYFCASSPRGDRNTGELFFGEGSRLTVL.

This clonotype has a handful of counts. The CDR3 DNA sequence: TGTGCCAGCAGCCAAGGGACAGGGGCCACCTACGAGCAGTACTTC. Translation gives CASSQGTGATYEQYF. The chain is built from TRBV4-2 and TRBJ2-7; 9 bases match TRBD1. The germline V gene has CDR1 LGHNA and CDR2 YNFKEQ. CDR3 length equals 15 residues. Trimming removed 1 base from V and 2 bases from J; junction bases left unmatched: 3.

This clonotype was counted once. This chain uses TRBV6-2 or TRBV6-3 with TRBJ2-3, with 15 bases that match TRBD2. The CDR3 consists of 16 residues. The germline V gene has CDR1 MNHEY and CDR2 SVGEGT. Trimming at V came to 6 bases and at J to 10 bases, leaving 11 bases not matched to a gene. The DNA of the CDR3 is TGTGCCAGCAGACCCACGGGACTAGCGGGGGGCTCATCGCAGTATTTT. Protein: CASRPTGLAGGSSQYF.

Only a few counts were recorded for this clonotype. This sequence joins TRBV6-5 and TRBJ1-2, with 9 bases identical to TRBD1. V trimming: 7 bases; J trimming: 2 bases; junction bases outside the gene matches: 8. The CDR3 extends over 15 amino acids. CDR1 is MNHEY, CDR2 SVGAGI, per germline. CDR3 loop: CASTRQGGGNYGYTF. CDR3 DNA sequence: TGTGCCAGCACTAGACAGGGGGGGGGCAACTATGGCTACACCTTC.

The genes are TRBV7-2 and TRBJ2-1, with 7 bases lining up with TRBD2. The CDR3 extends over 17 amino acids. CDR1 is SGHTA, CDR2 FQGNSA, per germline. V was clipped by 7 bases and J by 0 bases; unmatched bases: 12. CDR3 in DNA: TGTGCCAGCACCTCCCGACCCAGCGGGAACTCCTACAATGAGCAGTTCTTC. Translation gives CASTSRPSGNSYNEQFF.

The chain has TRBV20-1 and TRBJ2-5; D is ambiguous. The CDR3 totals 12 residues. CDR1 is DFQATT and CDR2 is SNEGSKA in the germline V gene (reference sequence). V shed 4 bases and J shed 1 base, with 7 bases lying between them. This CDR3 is CSATGSQETQYF. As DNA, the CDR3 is TGCAGTGCTACGGGCAGCCAAGAGACCCAGTACTTC.

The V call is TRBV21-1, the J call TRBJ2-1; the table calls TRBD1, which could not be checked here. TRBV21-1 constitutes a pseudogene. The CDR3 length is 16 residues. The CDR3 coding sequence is TGTGCCAGCAGCAAGAATGCTACAGGGGATCCGGAGACCCAGTTCTTC. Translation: CASSKNATGDPETQFF.

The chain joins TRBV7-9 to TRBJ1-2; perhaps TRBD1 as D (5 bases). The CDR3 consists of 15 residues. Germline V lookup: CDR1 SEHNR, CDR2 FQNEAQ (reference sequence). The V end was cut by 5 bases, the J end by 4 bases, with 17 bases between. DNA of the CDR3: TGTGCCAGCAGCGTCCACGGGACGGAATTCTATGGCTACACCTTC. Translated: CASSVHGTEFYGYTF. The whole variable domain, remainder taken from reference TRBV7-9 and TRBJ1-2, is DTGVSQNPRHKITKRGQNVTFRCDPISEHNRLYWYRQTLGQGPEFLTYFQNEAQLEKSRLLSDRFSAERPKGSFSTLEIQRTEQGDSAMYLCASSVHGTEFYGYTFGSGTRLTVV.

This chain's CDR3 is CASSLEVVAQTQYF. CDR3 coding DNA: TGTGCCAGCAGCTTAGAAGTAGTTGCCCAGACCCAGTACTTC. The rearrangement uses TRBV7-2 and TRBJ2-5; D is unresolved. The CDR3 is 14 amino acids. Trimming removed 1 base from V and 6 bases from J, with 12 bases in between. Germline loops: CDR1 SGHTA, CDR2 FQGNSA.

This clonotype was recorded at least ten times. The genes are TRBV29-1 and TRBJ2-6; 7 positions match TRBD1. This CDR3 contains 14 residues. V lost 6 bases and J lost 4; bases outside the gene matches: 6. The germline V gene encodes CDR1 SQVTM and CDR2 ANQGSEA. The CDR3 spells CSVSRGSGANVLTF. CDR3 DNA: TGCAGCGTGAGCAGGGGGAGCGGGGCCAACGTCCTGACTTTC.

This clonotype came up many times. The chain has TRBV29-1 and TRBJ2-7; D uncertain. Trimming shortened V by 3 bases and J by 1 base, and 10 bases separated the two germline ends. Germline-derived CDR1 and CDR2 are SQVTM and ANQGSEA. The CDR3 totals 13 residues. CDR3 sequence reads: CSVEGSSSYEQYF. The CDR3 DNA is TGCAGCGTTGAGGGATCATCGTCCTACGAGCAGTACTTC.

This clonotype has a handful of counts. This CDR3 reads CATSTGLAGEETQYF. The CDR3 region has the DNA TGTGCCACCAGCACCGGACTAGCGGGAGAAGAGACCCAGTACTTC. The chain uses TRBV15 and TRBJ2-5; 13 positions match TRBD2. J was trimmed by 3 bases and V by 4 bases; bases with no gene match: 2. The CDR3 loop spans 15 amino acids. Germline V gene sequence: CDR1 LNHNV, CDR2 YYDKDF (reference sequence). Combining the CDR3 with reference TRBV15 and TRBJ2-5 gives the whole variable domain DAMVIQNPRYQVTQFGKPVTLSCSQTLNHNVMYWYQQKSSQAPKLLFHYYDKDFNNEADTPDNFQSRRPNTSFCFLDIRSPGLGDTAMYLCATSTGLAGEETQYFGPGTRLLVL.

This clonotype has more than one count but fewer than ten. DNA of the CDR3: TGCGCCAGCAGCCATGGGACCAGGGCTAGCTCCTACAATGAGCAGTTCTTC. It specifies CASSHGTRASSYNEQFF. The genes are TRBV4-3 and TRBJ2-1, with D perhaps matching TRBD1 or TRBD2 (5 bases each). This CDR3 has 17 residues. Trimming took 3 bases from V and 0 from J, leaving 15 bases between them. Germline values: CDR1 LGHNA, CDR2 YSLEER.

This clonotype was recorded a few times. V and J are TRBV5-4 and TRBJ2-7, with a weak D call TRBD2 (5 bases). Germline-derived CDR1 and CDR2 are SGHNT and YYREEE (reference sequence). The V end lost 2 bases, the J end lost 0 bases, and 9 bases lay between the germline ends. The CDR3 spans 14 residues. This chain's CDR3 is CASSFEGLSYEQYF. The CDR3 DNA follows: TGTGCCAGCAGCTTCGAGGGCCTCTCCTACGAGCAGTACTTC.

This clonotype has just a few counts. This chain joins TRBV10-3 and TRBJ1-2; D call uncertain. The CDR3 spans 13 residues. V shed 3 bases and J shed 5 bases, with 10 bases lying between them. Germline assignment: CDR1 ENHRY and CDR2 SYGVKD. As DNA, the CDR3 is TGTGCCATCAGTGACGGGGTGGGTTATGGCTACACCTTC. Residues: CAISDGVGYGYTF.